The present T cell receptor (beta chain) was sequenced within a study of cytomegalovirus exposure and HLA in healthy donors. Study-level findings and limits: Indistinguishability led to the exclusion of some V segments, TRBV6-2 and TRBV6-3 included. Listed as cytomegalovirus-associated were 170 or so TCR beta chains. There were a few CMV-associated chains whose specificity for CMV antigens was confirmed in vitro. In an earlier analysis, productive rearrangement rates for most beta V segments clustered near 87% or 30%.

Germline-derived CDR1 and CDR2 are SGHAT and FQDESV (reference sequence). Trimming shortened V by 1 base and J by 4 bases, and 13 bases separated the two germline ends. The CDR3 is made up of 15 amino acids. Primers included in the PCR were 60 Vbeta and 13 Jbeta primers. The protocol was immunoSEQ multiplex PCR, while the TCRdb copy is restricted to in-frame clones and leaves out a portion. The repertoire holds about 150,000 clones, 84% seen once, with around 2% in the top ten. Regarding this clone: No antigen is known for it.

The V gene is TRBV11-1, the J gene TRBJ1-1; no definite D call. The sequence came from a man aged 18 to 35 in good health and CMV-seronegative. The material sequenced was PBMCs. The chain's CDR3 is CASSLVSGVVTEAFF. The CDR3 DNA sequence: TGTGCCAGCAGCTTAGTGTCCGGGGTGGTCACTGAAGCTTTCTTT.